Listed below are T cell receptor beta chains from one sample, sequenced in a study of beta chain features in type 1 diabetes. Data came from immunoSEQ multiplex PCR; TCRdb stores just in-frame clones and leaves some out. The sample includes 50,000 to 70,000 clones, 50% to 55% of them seen just once. The sequenced material came from Tregs from blood. The receptors originated from a woman aged 40 to 49 with type 1 diabetes. Both conserved end residues are part of each CDR3. Each record gives: D gene, clone size, CDR3 length, J gene, V gene, CDR3 DNA, CDR3 protein. D genes are given only for firm matches. Size is stated for part of the rows, as once, few or many counts, or as a class when the clone is expanded.

NA,NA,12,TRBJ1-1,TRBV5-1,TGCGCCAGCAGCAAGGAGGGACCTGAAGCTTTCTTT,CASSKEGPEAFF
TRBD1,NA,16,TRBJ1-5,TRBV15,TGTGCCACCAGCAGATCACAGGGGGCTGGCAATCAGCCCCAGCATTTT,CATSRSQGAGNQPQHF
TRBD1,NA,14,TRBJ1-1,TRBV6-5,TGTGCCAGCAGCGAACAGGGGGCGGTAACTGAAGCTTTCTTT,CASSEQGAVTEAFF
TRBD1,NA,15,TRBJ1-5,TRBV18,TGTGCCAGCTCACCAGAAGGACAGGGCAATCAGCCCCAGCATTTT,CASSPEGQGNQPQHF
TRBD1,few,13,TRBJ1-1,TRBV7-9,TGTGCCAGCAGACCCACAGGGGTAACTGAAGCTTTCTTT,CASRPTGVTEAFF
TRBD2,few,13,TRBJ2-1,TRBV6-1,TGTGCCAGCTTACGGCTAGCGGGCAATGAGCAGTTCTTC,CASLRLAGNEQFF
NA,few,13,TRBJ2-2,TRBV6-6,TGTGCCAGCAGTAACAGGAACACCGGGGAGCTGTTTTTT,CASSNRNTGELFF
TRBD1,NA,16,TRBJ1-2,TRBV7-9,TGTGCCAGCAGCTTTCCAGGACAGGGAGGGAACTATGGCTACACCTTC,CASSFPGQGGNYGYTF
TRBD2,NA,14,TRBJ2-7,TRBV11-2,TGTGCCAGCAGCTTAAGTCTGACTAGCGACGAGCAGTACTTC,CASSLSLTSDEQYF
NA,NA,14,TRBJ2-1,TRBV5-1,TGCGCCAGCAGCACCGGACTTCCCTCGGATGAGCAGTTCTTC,CASSTGLPSDEQFF
TRBD1,NA,15,TRBJ1-1,TRBV6-6,TGTGCCAGCAGTTATCCGGGACAGCCAAACACTGAAGCTTTCTTT,CASSYPGQPNTEAFF
NA,few,15,TRBJ1-3,TRBV18,TGTGCCAGCTCACCCGGACAGTCCTCTGGAAACACCATATATTTT,CASSPGQSSGNTIYF
NA,NA,14,TRBJ2-5,TRBV7-3,TGTGCCAGCAGTCCCGGGAGTACGTTAGAGACCCAGTACTTC,CASSPGSTLETQYF
TRBD1,NA,13,TRBJ2-5,TRBV5-1,TGCGCCAGCAGCCGCGGACAGGGTGAGACCCAGTACTTC,CASSRGQGETQYF
NA,NA,17,TRBJ1-6,TRBV5-6,TGTGCCAGCAGCTTGGCGGGGTCGGGTCACTATAATTCACCCCTCCACTTT,CASSLAGSGHYNSPLHF
NA,NA,14,TRBJ2-7,TRBV7-3,TGTGCCAGCAGTCGCATACAGGGACCCTACGAGCAGTACTTC,CASSRIQGPYEQYF
TRBD2,NA,15,TRBJ2-1,TRBV5-1,TGCGCCAGCAGCCGGACTAGCGGGGGGCCCAATGAGCAGTTCTTC,CASSRTSGGPNEQFF
TRBD2,NA,15,TRBJ2-1,TRBV7-2,TGTGCCAGCAGCATCCTAGCGGGAGCGTACAATGAGCAGTTCTTC,CASSILAGAYNEQFF
NA,NA,16,TRBJ1-2,TRBV5-6,TGTGCCAGCAGCTTGGGACCGGGGGGCGCGGACTATGGCTACACCTTC,CASSLGPGGADYGYTF
TRBD1,NA,17,TRBJ2-4,TRBV27,TGTGCCAGCAGTCCCATGGGACAGGGAATGGTCAAAAACATTCAGTACTTC,CASSPMGQGMVKNIQYF
TRBD2,NA,17,TRBJ2-3,TRBV4-2,TGTGCCAGCAGCCCGGGACTATCTCTGAGCTCCACAGATACGCAGTATTTT,CASSPGLSLSSTDTQYF
NA,few,13,TRBJ2-5,TRBV4-3,TGCGCCAGCAGCCGGCACAGCCAAGAGACCCAGTACTTC,CASSRHSQETQYF
TRBD1,NA,13,TRBJ1-2,TRBV19,TGTGCCAGTAGCCTGGTCGGACAGGGGGACTACACCTTC,CASSLVGQGDYTF
NA,few,14,TRBJ1-2,TRBV28,TGTGCCAGCAGGGGGGGGGTATTCAACTATGGCTACACCTTC,CASRGGVFNYGYTF
TRBD1,NA,18,TRBJ2-5,TRBV29-1,TGCAGCGTTCAGGGGGGACAGGGCCACCGTCGATCGCAAGAGACCCAGTACTTC,CSVQGGQGHRRSQETQYF
TRBD1,NA,12,TRBJ2-5,TRBV29-1,TGCAGCTTAGGGACAGCCCAAGAGACCCAGTACTTC,CSLGTAQETQYF
NA,NA,16,TRBJ1-4,TRBV4-3,TGCGCCAGCAGCCAAGGGCTCCGGGGGACTAATGAAAAACTGTTTTTT,CASSQGLRGTNEKLFF
NA,few,13,TRBJ1-2,TRBV25-1,TGTGCCAGCAGTGAATCGGGGAACTATGGCTACACCTTC,CASSESGNYGYTF
TRBD1,few,16,TRBJ1-1,TRBV19,TGTGCCAGTAGTATCCGCGGGACAGGGAGGAGAACTGAAGCTTTCTTT,CASSIRGTGRRTEAFF
NA,NA,14,TRBJ1-4,TRBV30,TGTGCCTGGAGAGAAGCGGGGGGTAATGAAAAACTGTTTTTT,CAWREAGGNEKLFF
NA,few,14,TRBJ2-7,TRBV6-5,TGTGCCAGCAAGCAGGGTCCGCCGCCTTACGAGCAGTACTTC,CASKQGPPPYEQYF
NA,NA,13,TRBJ1-4,TRBV7-9,TGTGCCAGCAGCTTCGGGTGGGTGCAAAAACTGTTTTTT,CASSFGWVQKLFF
TRBD1,NA,15,TRBJ1-5,TRBV28,TGTGCCAGCAGTCCGGGGACAGTGGATGGGAAGCCCCAGCATTTT,CASSPGTVDGKPQHF
NA,NA,13,TRBJ2-5,TRBV28,TGTGCCAGCAGTTTTAGCAGTAGGGAGACCCAGTACTTC,CASSFSSRETQYF
TRBD1,NA,14,TRBJ1-2,TRBV9,TGTGCCAGCAGCGAGGGGACAGGAGGCGGTGGCTACACCTTC,CASSEGTGGGGYTF
NA,NA,15,TRBJ1-2,TRBV6-1,TGTGCCAGCAGTGAAGGAGGGGGAGGGGCGAGGGGCTACACCTTC,CASSEGGGGARGYTF
TRBD2,few,15,TRBJ2-1,TRBV5-1,TGCGCCAGCAGGGCCGGACTAGCGGGGGGGTTTGAGCAGTTCTTC,CASRAGLAGGFEQFF